The entry below gives a single T cell receptor beta chain sequence along with its context. This sample stems from a study of blood T cell repertoires in COVID-19. On the study more broadly: The study drew acute and convalescent COVID-19 samples from the United States, Italy and Spain. From T cells, B-cell-depleted T cells, or PBMCs came the material, which was cDNA or gDNA.

Germline V gene sequence: CDR1 LGHDT, CDR2 YNNKEL (reference sequence). The CDR3 is 15 residues long. V was trimmed by 0 bases and J by 4 bases, leaving 13 bases between them. This table comes from immunoSEQ multiplex PCR, and its TCRdb copy is limited to in-frame clones, with some not included. The sample records around 340,000 clones, 65% to 90% being singletons. This rearrangement joins TRBV3-1 (or the pseudogene TRBV3-2) to TRBJ2-7, with D tentatively TRBD1 (5 bases). The sequence derives from a middle-aged woman with acute COVID-19. The sample comprised PBMCs or T cells enriched from blood (not recorded which). The CDR3 loop is CASSQDPLRAYEQYF. The CDR3 bases are TGTGCCAGCAGCCAAGATCCCCTCAGGGCGTACGAGCAGTACTTC.